This is a list of T cell receptor beta chains from one sample in a study of response to subunit inactivated influenza vaccine. MiXCR, applied by TCRdb to the RT-PCR reads, yields one record per CDR3 protein. This sample has a few hundred thousand distinct CDR3 sequences, with 21% found just once. The sequences come from PBMCs from blood, collected about 20 months after vaccination. The source of these receptors is a man aged 50-75 years who received an inactivated influenza vaccine. Both conserved end residues are part of each CDR3. Each record gives: V gene, D gene, J gene, clone size, CDR3 protein, CDR3 DNA. The D gene is left open where the match is weak. Some rows have no size entry. The others give once, few or many, or a class for an expanded clone.

>TRBV12-3/TRBV12-4|NA|TRBJ1-3|few
CASSLARRRRSGNTIYF
TGTGCCAGCAGTTTAGCGCGTCGCAGACGCTCTGGAAACACCATATATTTT
>TRBV6-2/TRBV6-3|TRBD1|TRBJ1-5|few
CASSYSGTGLRQPQHF
TGTGCCAGCAGTTACTCCGGGACAGGGTTAAGGCAGCCCCAGCATTTT
>TRBV13|NA|TRBJ1-3|NA
CASSFGDGGFSGNTIYF
TGTGCCAGCAGCTTTGGGGACGGCGGTTTTTCTGGAAACACCATATATTTT
>TRBV2|TRBD2|TRBJ2-1|few
CASSEGLAGGFYNEQFF
TGTGCCAGCAGTGAAGGACTAGCGGGGGGTTTCTACAATGAGCAGTTCTTC
>TRBV5-4|TRBD2|TRBJ2-3|few
CASSKLAGPGTDTQYF
TGTGCCAGCAGCAAACTAGCGGGCCCCGGCACAGATACGCAGTATTTT
>TRBV3-1|TRBD2|TRBJ2-5|once
CASGLAGRSGETQYF
TGTGCCTCGGGACTAGCGGGAAGGAGCGGCGAGACCCAGTACTTC
>TRBV7-2|NA|TRBJ1-1|NA
CASSLVGPGTEAFF
TGTGCCAGCAGCTTAGTGGGCCCGGGGACTGAAGCTTTCTTT
>TRBV7-9|NA|TRBJ1-1|few
CASSFPTTVIVDTEAFF
TGTGCCAGCAGCTTCCCAACGACAGTCATAGTAGACACTGAAGCTTTCTTT
>TRBV20-1|NA|TRBJ2-1|NA
CSARDPRGPGNEQFF
TGCAGTGCTAGAGATCCTAGGGGCCCAGGTAATGAGCAGTTCTTC
>TRBV6-5|NA|TRBJ1-1|NA
CASSYTFSNTEAFF
TGTGCCAGCAGTTACACCTTTTCGAACACTGAAGCTTTCTTT
>TRBV20-1|TRBD2|TRBJ2-1|NA
CSASGGADNEQFF
TGCAGTGCTAGCGGGGGGGCTGACAATGAGCAGTTCTTC
>TRBV6-2/TRBV6-3|NA|TRBJ1-2|many
CASTNSGGGYYGYTF
TGTGCCAGCACCAACTCCGGCGGGGGGTATTATGGCTACACCTTC
>TRBV11-2|NA|TRBJ2-5|few
CASSYRMSAGTETQYF
TGTGCCAGCAGCTATAGGATGTCGGCGGGGACGGAGACCCAGTACTTC
>TRBV20-1|NA|TRBJ2-7|many
CSAHSPEGNYEQYF
TGCAGTGCTCACTCCCCAGAGGGTAACTACGAGCAGTACTTC
>TRBV24-1|TRBD2|TRBJ2-3|NA
CATSDSKREVTDTQYF
TGTGCCACCAGTGATTCTAAGCGGGAGGTGACAGATACGCAGTATTTT
>TRBV5-1|TRBD1|TRBJ1-4|many
CASSFGQGPNEKLFF
TGCGCCAGCAGCTTCGGACAGGGACCTAATGAAAAGCTGTTTTTT
>TRBV4-3|NA|TRBJ2-2|once
CASSQETTTNTGELFF
TGCGCCAGCAGCCAAGAAACAACGACGAACACCGGGGAGCTGTTTTTT
>TRBV12-3/TRBV12-4|NA|TRBJ1-1|few
CASSKGVGLTNTEAFF
TGTGCCAGCAGCAAAGGGGTAGGTCTTACGAACACTGAAGCTTTCTTT
>TRBV5-5|NA|TRBJ2-1|NA
CASSLSERVPAGWGEQFF
TGTGCCAGCAGCTTGTCGGAGAGGGTACCAGCCGGGTGGGGTGAGCAGTTCTTC
>TRBV7-2|NA|TRBJ1-6|NA
CASSLGGIVNSPLHF
TGTGCCAGCAGCTTAGGCGGCATCGTCAATTCACCCCTCCACTTT
>TRBV27|NA|TRBJ2-4|few
CASSVTGRQNIQYF
TGTGCCAGCAGCGTTACAGGAAGACAAAACATTCAGTACTTC
>TRBV3-1|NA|TRBJ2-3|NA
CASSRDSGFPTDTQYF
TGTGCCAGCAGCCGAGACTCGGGTTTCCCCACAGATACGCAGTATTTT
>TRBV5-4|NA|TRBJ1-6|few
CASSQFTRESPLHF
TGTGCCAGCAGCCAATTTACTCGGGAGTCACCCCTCCACTTT
>TRBV5-1|TRBD1|TRBJ2-2|many
CASSPWDRGPGELFF
TGCGCCAGCAGCCCCTGGGACAGGGGTCCCGGGGAGCTGTTTTTT
>TRBV20-1|TRBD1|TRBJ1-6|NA
CSATPGTGESPLHF
TGCAGTGCTACCCCCGGGACAGGCGAATCACCCCTCCACTTT
>TRBV5-6|TRBD1|TRBJ1-2|few
CASSLRTGGTSNYGYTF
TGTGCCAGCAGCTTGCGTACAGGGGGCACCTCTAACTATGGCTACACCTTC
>TRBV24-1|TRBD1|TRBJ2-7|NA
CATSESTGTSYEQYF
TGTGCCACCAGTGAGTCGACAGGGACCTCCTACGAGCAGTACTTC
>TRBV29-1|TRBD1|TRBJ2-7|NA
CSVCEGTGVLVEQYF
TGCAGCGTTTGTGAGGGGACAGGGGTTCTTGTTGAGCAGTACTTC
>TRBV11-2|NA|TRBJ2-7|NA
CASSLAGASYEQYF
TGTGCCAGCAGCTTAGCGGGGGCCTCCTACGAGCAGTACTTC
>TRBV5-1|NA|TRBJ2-7|many
CASSLGGRSSYEQYF
TGCGCCAGCAGCTTGGGGGGTCGGAGCTCCTACGAGCAGTACTTC
>TRBV5-5|NA|TRBJ1-5|NA
CASSQFRGGFSNQPQHF
TGTGCCAGCAGCCAGTTCCGGGGGGGTTTTAGCAATCAGCCCCAGCATTTT
>TRBV6-6|NA|TRBJ1-5|few
CASMSRWGQPQHF
TGTGCCAGCATGTCGCGTTGGGGTCAGCCCCAGCATTTT
>TRBV28|TRBD2|TRBJ2-7|NA
CASRREAYEQYF
TGTGCCAGCAGGCGGGAGGCCTACGAGCAGTACTTC
>TRBV7-2|NA|TRBJ2-3|few
CASSSSFLQYF
TGTGCCAGCAGCTCCTCATTCTTGCAGTATTTT
>TRBV6-2/TRBV6-3|TRBD1|TRBJ1-5|many
CASSYPTGQKYSNQPQHF
TGTGCCAGCAGTTACCCAACGGGACAGAAGTATAGCAATCAGCCCCAGCATTTT
>TRBV20-1|NA|TRBJ2-3|few
CSATKGLYPDTQYF
TGCAGTGCTACGAAGGGGCTTTACCCAGATACGCAGTATTTT
>TRBV7-2|NA|TRBJ2-3|few
CASSLVRTLTTDTQYF
TGTGCCAGCAGCTTAGTCCGGACCCTGACCACAGATACGCAGTATTTT
>TRBV3-1|TRBD2|TRBJ2-5|many
CASSPAGLAGETQYF
TGTGCCAGCAGCCCGGCCGGACTAGCGGGAGAGACCCAGTACTTC
>TRBV10-3|NA|TRBJ1-5|few
CAISVAGYNQPQHF
TGTGCCATCAGTGTGGCGGGGTACAATCAGCCCCAGCATTTT
>TRBV6-2/TRBV6-3|NA|TRBJ1-2|few
CASSYGEAYGYTF
TGTGCCAGCAGTTACGGGGAGGCCTATGGCTACACCTTC
>TRBV18|TRBD1|TRBJ1-3|NA
CASSPEGDRYSGNTIYF
TGTGCCAGCTCACCAGAGGGGGACAGATACTCTGGAAACACCATATATTTT
>TRBV7-9|NA|TRBJ1-1|NA
CASSLEGSDTEAFF
TGTGCCAGCAGCTTAGAAGGGAGCGACACTGAAGCTTTCTTT
>TRBV4-3|NA|TRBJ2-7|NA
CASSQVGGRGSYEQYF
TGCGCCAGCAGCCAAGTTGGCGGGCGCGGATCCTACGAGCAGTACTTC
>TRBV12-3/TRBV12-4|NA|TRBJ2-7|few
CASRSGRFPYEQYF
TGTGCCAGCAGATCGGGACGATTTCCCTACGAGCAGTACTTC
>TRBV19|NA|TRBJ1-5|few
CASSWAVSNQPQHF
TGTGCCAGTAGTTGGGCAGTTAGCAATCAGCCCCAGCATTTT
>TRBV5-1|TRBD2|TRBJ2-2|few
CASSLSAGVSTGELFF
TGCGCCAGCAGCTTGTCAGCGGGAGTCAGCACCGGGGAGCTGTTTTTT
>TRBV7-3|TRBD2|TRBJ2-5|NA
CASSLYGSGGETQYF
TGTGCCAGCAGCTTATACGGGAGCGGGGGAGAGACCCAGTACTTC
>TRBV20-1|NA|TRBJ1-1|few
CSARSAGDEAFF
TGCAGTGCTCGGAGCGCGGGGGATGAAGCTTTCTTT
>TRBV6-1|TRBD1|TRBJ1-4|NA
CASSRRTGRGEKLFF
TGTGCCAGCAGCCGCCGGACAGGGCGGGGTGAAAAACTGTTTTTT
>TRBV12-3/TRBV12-4|NA|TRBJ1-3|few
CASSLGGASSGNTIYF
TGTGCCAGCAGTTTAGGAGGGGCCTCTTCTGGAAACACCATATATTTT
>TRBV21-1|NA|TRBJ2-1|few
CASSKGHAGLAYNEQFF
TGTGCCAGCAGCAAAGGCCACGCGGGCCTGGCCTACAATGAGCAGTTCTTC
>TRBV11-2|NA|TRBJ1-1|NA
CASSSAGTMNTEAFF
TGTGCCAGCAGCTCGGCAGGAACCATGAACACTGAAGCTTTCTTT
>TRBV4-2|TRBD2|TRBJ2-7|NA
CASSQGGDAYEQYF
TGTGCCAGCAGCCAGGGGGGGGACGCCTACGAGCAGTACTTC